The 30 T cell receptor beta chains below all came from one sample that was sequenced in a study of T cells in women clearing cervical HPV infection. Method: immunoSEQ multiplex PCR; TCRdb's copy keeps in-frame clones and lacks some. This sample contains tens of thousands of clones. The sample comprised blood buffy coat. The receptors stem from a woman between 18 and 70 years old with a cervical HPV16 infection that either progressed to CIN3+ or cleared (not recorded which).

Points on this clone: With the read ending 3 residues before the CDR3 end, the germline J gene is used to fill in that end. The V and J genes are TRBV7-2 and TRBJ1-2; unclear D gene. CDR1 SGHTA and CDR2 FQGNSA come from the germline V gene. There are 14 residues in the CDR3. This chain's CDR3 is CASSGAGGPRDYTF. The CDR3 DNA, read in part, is TGTGCCAGCAGCGGAGCGGGAGGGCCTCGCGAC.

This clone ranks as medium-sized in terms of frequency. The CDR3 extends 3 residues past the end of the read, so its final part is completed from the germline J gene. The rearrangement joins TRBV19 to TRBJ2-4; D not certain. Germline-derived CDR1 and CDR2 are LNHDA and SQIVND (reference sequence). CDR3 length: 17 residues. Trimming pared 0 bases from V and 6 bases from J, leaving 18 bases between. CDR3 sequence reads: CASSIDTAGWAGNIQYF. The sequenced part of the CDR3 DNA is TGTGCCAGTAGTATAGATACCGCAGGATGGGCTGGAAACATT.

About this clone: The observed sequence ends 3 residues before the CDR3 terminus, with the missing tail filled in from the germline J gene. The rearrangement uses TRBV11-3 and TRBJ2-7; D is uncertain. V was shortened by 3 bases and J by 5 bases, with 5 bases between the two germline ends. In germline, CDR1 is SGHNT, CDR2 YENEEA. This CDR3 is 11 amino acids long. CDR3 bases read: TGTGCCAGCAGCTTTAGGGACGAG. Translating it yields CASSFRDE. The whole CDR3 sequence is CASSFRDEQYF.

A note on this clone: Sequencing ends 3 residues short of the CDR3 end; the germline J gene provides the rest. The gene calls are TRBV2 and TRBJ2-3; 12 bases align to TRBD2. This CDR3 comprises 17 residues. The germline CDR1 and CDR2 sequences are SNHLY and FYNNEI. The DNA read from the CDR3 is TGTGCCAGCAGTGGTGTTTTACTAGCGGGAGGTTTGGAGACG. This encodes CASSGVLLAGGLET. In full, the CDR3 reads CASSGVLLAGGLETQYF.

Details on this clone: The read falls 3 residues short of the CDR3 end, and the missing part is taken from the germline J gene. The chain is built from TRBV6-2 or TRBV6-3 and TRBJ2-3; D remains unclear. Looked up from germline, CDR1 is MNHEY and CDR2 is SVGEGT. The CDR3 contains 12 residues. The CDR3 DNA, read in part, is TGTGCCAGCAGTTACCCTCGTCGGGCG. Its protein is CASSYPRRA. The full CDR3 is CASSYPRRAQYF.

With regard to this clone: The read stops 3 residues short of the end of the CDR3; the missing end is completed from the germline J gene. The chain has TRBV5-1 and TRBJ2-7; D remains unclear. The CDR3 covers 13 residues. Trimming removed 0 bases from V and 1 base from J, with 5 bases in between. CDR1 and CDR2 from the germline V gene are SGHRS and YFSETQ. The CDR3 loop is CASSLGQSYEQYF. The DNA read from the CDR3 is TGCGCCAGCAGCTTGGGGCAGTCCTACGAG.

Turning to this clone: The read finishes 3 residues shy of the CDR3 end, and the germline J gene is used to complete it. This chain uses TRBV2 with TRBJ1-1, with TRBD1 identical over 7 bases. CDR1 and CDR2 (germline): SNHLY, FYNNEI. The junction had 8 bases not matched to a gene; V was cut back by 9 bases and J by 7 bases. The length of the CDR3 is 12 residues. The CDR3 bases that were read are TGTGCCAGTCGTACAGGGGAGGGTGAA. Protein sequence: CASRTGEGE. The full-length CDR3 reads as CASRTGEGEAFF.

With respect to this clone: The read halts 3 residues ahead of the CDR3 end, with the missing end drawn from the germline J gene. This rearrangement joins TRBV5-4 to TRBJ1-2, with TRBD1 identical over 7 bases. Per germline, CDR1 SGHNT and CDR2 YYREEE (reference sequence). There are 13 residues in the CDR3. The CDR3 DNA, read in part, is TGTGCCAGCAGCTTGCAAGGGGGCCGAGGC. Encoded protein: CASSLQGGRG. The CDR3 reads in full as CASSLQGGRGYTF.

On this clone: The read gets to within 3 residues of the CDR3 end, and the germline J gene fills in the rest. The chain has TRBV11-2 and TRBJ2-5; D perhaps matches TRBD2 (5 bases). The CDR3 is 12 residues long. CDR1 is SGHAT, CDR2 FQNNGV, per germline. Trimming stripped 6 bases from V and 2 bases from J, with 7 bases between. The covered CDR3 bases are TGTGCCAGCAGTAGCGAACAAGAGACC. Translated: CASSSEQET. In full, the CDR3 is CASSSEQETQYF.

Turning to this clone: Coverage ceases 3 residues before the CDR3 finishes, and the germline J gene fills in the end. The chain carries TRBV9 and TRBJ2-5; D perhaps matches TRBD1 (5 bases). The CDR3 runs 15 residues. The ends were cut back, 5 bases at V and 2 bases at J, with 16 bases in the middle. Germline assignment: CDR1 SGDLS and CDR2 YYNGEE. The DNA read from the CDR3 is TGTGCCAGCAGTCCTACAACGACAGCACAAGAGACC. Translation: CASSPTTTAQET. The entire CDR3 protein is CASSPTTTAQETQYF. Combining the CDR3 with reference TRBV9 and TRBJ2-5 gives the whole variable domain DSGVTQTPKHLITATGQRVTLRCSPRSGDLSVYWYQQSLDQGLQFLIQYYNGEERAKGNILERFSAQQFPDLHSELNLSSLELGDSALYFCASSPTTTAQETQYFGPGTRLLVL.

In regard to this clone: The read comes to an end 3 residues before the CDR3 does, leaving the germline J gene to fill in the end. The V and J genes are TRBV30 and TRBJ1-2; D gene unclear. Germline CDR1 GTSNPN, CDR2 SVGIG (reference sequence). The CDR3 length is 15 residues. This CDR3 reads CAWEALAGAADTYTF. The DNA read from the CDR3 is TGTGCCTGGGAAGCACTAGCGGGAGCTGCAGATACC.

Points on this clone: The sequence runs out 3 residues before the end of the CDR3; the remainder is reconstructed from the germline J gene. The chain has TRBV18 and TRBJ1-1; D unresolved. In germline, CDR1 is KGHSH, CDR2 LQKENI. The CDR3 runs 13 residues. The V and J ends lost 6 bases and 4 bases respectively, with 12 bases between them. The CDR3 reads CASSYNAGTEAFF. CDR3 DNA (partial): TGTGCCAGCTCGTACAACGCGGGCACTGAA.

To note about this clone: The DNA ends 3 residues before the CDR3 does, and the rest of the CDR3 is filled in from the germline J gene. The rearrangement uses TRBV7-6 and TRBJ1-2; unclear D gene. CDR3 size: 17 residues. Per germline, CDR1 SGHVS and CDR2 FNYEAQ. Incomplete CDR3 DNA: TGTGCCAGCAGCCTAGGACTAGCGGGAGGCAGCCTCTACGAC. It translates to CASSLGLAGGSLYD. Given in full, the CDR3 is CASSLGLAGGSLYDYTF.

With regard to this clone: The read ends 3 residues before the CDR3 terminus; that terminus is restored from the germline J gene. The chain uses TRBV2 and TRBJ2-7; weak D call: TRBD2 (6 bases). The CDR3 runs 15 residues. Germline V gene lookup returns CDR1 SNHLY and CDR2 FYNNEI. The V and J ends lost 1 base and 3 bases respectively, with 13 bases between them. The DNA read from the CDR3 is TGTGCCAGCAGTGAAGTGCTAGCGATCAGCTACGAG. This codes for CASSEVLAISYE. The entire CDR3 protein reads CASSEVLAISYEQYF. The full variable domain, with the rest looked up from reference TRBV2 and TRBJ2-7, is EPEVTQTPSHQVTQMGQEVILRCVPISNHLYFYWYRQILGQKVEFLVSFYNNEISEKSEIFDDQFSVERPDGSNFTLKIRSTKLEDSAMYFCASSEVLAISYEQYFGPGTRLTVT.

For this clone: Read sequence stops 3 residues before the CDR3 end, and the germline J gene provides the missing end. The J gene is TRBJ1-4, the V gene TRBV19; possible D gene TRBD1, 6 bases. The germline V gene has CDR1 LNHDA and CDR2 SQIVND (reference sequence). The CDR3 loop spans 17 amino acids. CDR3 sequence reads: CASSASGRGIGANVLFF. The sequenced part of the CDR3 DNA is TGTGCCAGTAGCGCTAGCGGGAGGGGGATTGGGGCCAACGTA.

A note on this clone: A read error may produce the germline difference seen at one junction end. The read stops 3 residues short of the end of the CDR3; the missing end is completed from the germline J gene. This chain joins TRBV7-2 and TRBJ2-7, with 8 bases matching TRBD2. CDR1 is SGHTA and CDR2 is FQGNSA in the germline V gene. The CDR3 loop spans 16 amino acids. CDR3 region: CASSVASGTSLYEQYF. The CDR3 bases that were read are TGTGCCAGCAGCGTAGCCTCCGGGACTAGTCTCTACGAG.

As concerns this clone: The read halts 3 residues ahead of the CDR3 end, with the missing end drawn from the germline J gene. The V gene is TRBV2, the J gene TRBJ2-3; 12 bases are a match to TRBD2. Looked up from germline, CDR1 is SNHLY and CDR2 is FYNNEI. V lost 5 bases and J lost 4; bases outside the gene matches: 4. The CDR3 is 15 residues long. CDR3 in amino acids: CASSKTSGSSDTQYF. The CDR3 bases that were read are TGTGCCAGCAGTAAGACTAGCGGGAGTTCAGATACG.

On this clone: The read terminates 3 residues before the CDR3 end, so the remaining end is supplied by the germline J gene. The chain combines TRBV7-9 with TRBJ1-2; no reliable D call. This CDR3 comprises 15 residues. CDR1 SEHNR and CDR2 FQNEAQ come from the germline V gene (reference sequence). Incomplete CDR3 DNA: TGTGCCAGCAGCCCTCTAGCGGGAGGTCGCAATGAC. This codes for CASSPLAGGRND. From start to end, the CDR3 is CASSPLAGGRNDYTF. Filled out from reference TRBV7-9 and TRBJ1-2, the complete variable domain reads DTGVSQNPRHKITKRGQNVTFRCDPISEHNRLYWYRQTLGQGPEFLTYFQNEAQLEKSRLLSDRFSAERPKGSFSTLEIQRTEQGDSAMYLCASSPLAGGRNDYTFGSGTRLTVV.

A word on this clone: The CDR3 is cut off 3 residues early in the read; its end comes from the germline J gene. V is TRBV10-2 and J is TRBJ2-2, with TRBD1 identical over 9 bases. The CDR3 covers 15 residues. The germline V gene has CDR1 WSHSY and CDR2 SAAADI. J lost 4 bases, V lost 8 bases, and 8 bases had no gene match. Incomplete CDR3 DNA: TGCGCCAGCCTAACAGGGGGCGCGGGCACCGGGGAG. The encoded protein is CASLTGGAGTGE. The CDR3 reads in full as CASLTGGAGTGELFF.

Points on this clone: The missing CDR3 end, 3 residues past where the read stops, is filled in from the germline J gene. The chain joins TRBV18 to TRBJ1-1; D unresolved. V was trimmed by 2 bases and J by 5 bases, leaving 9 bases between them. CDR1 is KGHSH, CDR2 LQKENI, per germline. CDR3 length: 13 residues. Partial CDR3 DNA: TGTGCCAGCTCACCAACCTCGGGTACTGAA. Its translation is CASSPTSGTE. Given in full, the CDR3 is CASSPTSGTEAFF.

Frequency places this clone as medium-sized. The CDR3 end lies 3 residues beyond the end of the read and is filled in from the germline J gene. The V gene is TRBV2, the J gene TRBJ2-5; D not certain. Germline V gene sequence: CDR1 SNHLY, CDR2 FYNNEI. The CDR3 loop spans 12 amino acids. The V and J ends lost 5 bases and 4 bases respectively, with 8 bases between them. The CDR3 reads CASSSVGETQYF. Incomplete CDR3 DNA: TGTGCCAGCAGTAGCGTTGGAGAGACC.

The CDR3 region is CASSPDAGTVIYQPQHF. Partial CDR3 DNA: TGTGCCAGTAGTCCAGACGCCGGGACAGTTATCTATCAGCCC. The V call is TRBV19, the J call TRBJ1-5; 7 bases map to TRBD1. The read terminates 3 residues ahead of where the CDR3 ends, so the germline J gene completes it. Germline V gene lookup returns CDR1 LNHDA and CDR2 SQIVND (reference sequence). J was trimmed by 5 bases and V by 5 bases; bases with no gene match: 15. This CDR3 has 17 residues.

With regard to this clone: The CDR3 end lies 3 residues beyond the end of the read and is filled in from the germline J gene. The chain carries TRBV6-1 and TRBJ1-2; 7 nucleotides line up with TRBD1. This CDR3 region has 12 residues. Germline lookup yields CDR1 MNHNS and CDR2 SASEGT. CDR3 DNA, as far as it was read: TGTGCCAGCAGTGAATCGACAGGGGGC. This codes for CASSESTGG. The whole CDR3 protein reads CASSESTGGYTF.

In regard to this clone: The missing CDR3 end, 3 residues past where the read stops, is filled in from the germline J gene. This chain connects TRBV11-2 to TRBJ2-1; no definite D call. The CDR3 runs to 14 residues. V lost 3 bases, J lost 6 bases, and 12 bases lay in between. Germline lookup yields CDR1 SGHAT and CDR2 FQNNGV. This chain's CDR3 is CASSFFRSGNEQFF. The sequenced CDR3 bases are TGTGCCAGCAGCTTTTTCCGGTCCGGCAATGAG.

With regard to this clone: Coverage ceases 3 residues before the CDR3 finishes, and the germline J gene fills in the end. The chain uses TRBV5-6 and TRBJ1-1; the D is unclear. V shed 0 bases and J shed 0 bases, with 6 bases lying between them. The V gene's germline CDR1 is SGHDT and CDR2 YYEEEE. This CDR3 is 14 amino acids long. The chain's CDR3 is CASSLVQLNTEAFF. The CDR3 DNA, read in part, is TGTGCCAGCAGCTTGGTACAGTTGAACACTGAA.

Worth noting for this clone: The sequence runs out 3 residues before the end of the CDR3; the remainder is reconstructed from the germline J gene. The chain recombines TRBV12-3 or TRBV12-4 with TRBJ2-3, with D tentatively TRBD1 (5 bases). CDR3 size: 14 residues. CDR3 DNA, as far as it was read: TGTGCCAGCGCCACAGGCCGAAACCAAGAGACG. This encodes CASATGRNQET. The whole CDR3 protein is CASATGRNQETQYF.

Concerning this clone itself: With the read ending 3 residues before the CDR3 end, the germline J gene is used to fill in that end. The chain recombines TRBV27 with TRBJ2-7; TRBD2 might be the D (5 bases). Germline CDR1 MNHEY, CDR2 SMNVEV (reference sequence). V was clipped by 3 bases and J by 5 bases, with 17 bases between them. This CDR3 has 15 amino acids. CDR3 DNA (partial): TGTGCCAGCAGTTTCTTGGAGGCGGGTAAGAACGAG. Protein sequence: CASSFLEAGKNE. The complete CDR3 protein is CASSFLEAGKNEQYF.

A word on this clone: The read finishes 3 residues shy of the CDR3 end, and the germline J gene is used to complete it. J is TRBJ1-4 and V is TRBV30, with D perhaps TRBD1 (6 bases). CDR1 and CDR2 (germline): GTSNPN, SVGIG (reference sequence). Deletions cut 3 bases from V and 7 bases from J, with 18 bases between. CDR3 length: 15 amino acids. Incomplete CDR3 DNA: TGTGCCTGGAGGGGCTTGGGGGGGCGCGGTGAAAAA. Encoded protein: CAWRGLGGRGEK. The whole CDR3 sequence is CAWRGLGGRGEKLFF. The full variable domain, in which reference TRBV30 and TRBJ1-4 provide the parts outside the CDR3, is SQTIHQWPATLVQPVGSPLSLECTVEGTSNPNLYWYRQAAGRGLQLLFYSVGIGQISSEVPQNLSASRPQDRQFILSSKKLLLSDSGFYLCAWRGLGGRGEKLFFGSGTQLSVL.

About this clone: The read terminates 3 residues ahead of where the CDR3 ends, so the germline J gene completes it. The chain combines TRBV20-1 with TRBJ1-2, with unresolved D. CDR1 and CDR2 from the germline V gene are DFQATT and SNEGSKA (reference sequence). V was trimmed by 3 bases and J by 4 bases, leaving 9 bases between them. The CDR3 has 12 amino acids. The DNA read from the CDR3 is TGCAGTGCTAGGGCCCAACCCTATGGC. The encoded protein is CSARAQPYG. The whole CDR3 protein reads CSARAQPYGYTF.

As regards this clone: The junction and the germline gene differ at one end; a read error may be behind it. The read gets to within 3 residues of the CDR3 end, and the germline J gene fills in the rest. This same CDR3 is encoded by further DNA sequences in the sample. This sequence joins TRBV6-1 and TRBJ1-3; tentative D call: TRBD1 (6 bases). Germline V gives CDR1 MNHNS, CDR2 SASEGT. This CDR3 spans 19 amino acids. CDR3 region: CASSEKPTQTGPPGNTIYF. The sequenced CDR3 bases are TGTGCCAGCAGTGAAAAACCGACTCAGACAGGCCCCCCTGGAAACACA.